A selection of T cell receptor beta chains follows, all from one sample in a study of radiation and T cells in renal cell carcinoma. Sequenced by immunoSEQ multiplex PCR; TCRdb stores in-frame clones only, minus some. The data hold approximately 40,000 clones, with 82% observed a single time. The sample here was blood, taken from a patient whose treatment included radiotherapy and nephrectomy. The receptors derive from a woman in her 70s with renal cell carcinoma. The CDR3 runs from the conserved cysteine through the conserved F or W. Each record gives: clone size, V gene, D gene, J gene, CDR3 DNA, CDR3 protein. A D gene is named only where the DNA matches it firmly. Only part of the rows carry a size: once, few, many, or a class if the clone is expanded.

-	TRBV7-9	-	TRBJ2-3	TGTGCCAGCAGCGTGAGACAAAGCACAGATACGCAGTATTTT	CASSVRQSTDTQYF
-	TRBV15	TRBD1	TRBJ2-1	TGTGCCACCAGCGGGGGGACAGGCCCTTACAATGAGCAGTTCTTC	CATSGGTGPYNEQFF
-	TRBV5-6	TRBD2	TRBJ2-3	TGTGCCAGCAGCTTAGCGGGAGGGGATACGCAGTATTTT	CASSLAGGDTQYF
many	TRBV27	-	TRBJ2-7	TGTGCCAGCTACTCCGGGACCCGACGCTACGAGCAGTACTTC	CASYSGTRRYEQYF
-	TRBV7-2	-	TRBJ2-5	TGTGCCAGCAGCAGAGCGGAGACCCAGTACTTC	CASSRAETQYF
once	TRBV18	-	TRBJ2-7	TGTGCCAGCTCTCCAACCTGGCCCGATGACGAGCAGTACTTC	CASSPTWPDDEQYF
-	TRBV6-6	-	TRBJ2-3	TGTGCCAGCAGTTACTCCGGAAAGACGACAGATACGCAGTATTTT	CASSYSGKTTDTQYF
-	TRBV2	TRBD2	TRBJ2-2	TGTGCCAGCAGTGCGGGGGGCGGGGAGCTGTTTTTT	CASSAGGGELFF
-	TRBV4-2	-	TRBJ2-1	TGTGCCAGCAGCCAGGCCCACAGGGCTTTCTCCTACAATGAGCAGTTCTTC	CASSQAHRAFSYNEQFF
-	TRBV9	TRBD2	TRBJ2-5	TGTGCCAGCAGCGTTACAGCGGGGGCCCAAGAGACCCAGTACTTC	CASSVTAGAQETQYF
-	TRBV10-3	-	TRBJ1-2	TGTGCCACCTCGAAAGGGGCAGGGCGAGATGGCTACACCTTC	CATSKGAGRDGYTF
few	TRBV6-5	TRBD2	TRBJ2-3	TGTGCCAGCTCGCGGGAGTGGACAGATACGCAGTATTTT	CASSREWTDTQYF